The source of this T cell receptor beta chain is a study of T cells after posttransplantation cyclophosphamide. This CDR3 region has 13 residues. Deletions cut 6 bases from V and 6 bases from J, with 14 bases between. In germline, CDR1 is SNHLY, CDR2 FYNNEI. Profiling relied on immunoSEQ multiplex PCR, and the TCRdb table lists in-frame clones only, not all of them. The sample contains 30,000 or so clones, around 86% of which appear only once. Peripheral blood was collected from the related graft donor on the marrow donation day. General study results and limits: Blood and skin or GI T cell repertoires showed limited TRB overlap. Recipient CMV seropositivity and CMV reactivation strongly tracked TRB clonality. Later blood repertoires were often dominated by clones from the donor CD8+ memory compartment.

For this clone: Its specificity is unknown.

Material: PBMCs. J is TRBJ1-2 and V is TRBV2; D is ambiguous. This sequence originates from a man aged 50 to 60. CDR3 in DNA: TGTGCCAGCAGGGACCACCCGGGAGATGGCTACACCTTC. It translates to CASRDHPGDGYTF.